Each of the 22 T cell receptor beta chains below was sequenced from the same sample in a study of T cell changes during pregnancy in multiple sclerosis. Profiled with immunoSEQ multiplex PCR; TCRdb holds only in-frame clones, not every one. The repertoire consists of about 38,000 clones, with about nine tenths occurring once and the leading ten covering more than 0.3%. Sequencing was performed on CD4+ T cells from peripheral blood mononuclear cells, taken after pregnancy. The receptor set was obtained from a female donor in good health, enrolled as a control in a pregnancy study.

J is TRBJ2-3 and V is TRBV18; 11 bases are a match to TRBD2. Trimming at V came to 3 bases and at J to 4 bases, leaving 6 bases not matched to a gene. CDR3 size: 16 residues. Germline CDR1 reads KGHSH; CDR2 reads LQKENI. The CDR3 sequence is CASSPTSGSTPDTQYF. As DNA, the CDR3 is TGTGCCAGCTCACCTACTAGCGGGAGTACGCCAGATACGCAGTATTTT.

The CDR3 sequence: CASNPQVNMNTEAFF. Written as DNA, the CDR3 is TGTGCCAGCAACCCACAAGTGAACATGAACACTGAAGCTTTCTTT. This chain uses TRBV9 with TRBJ1-1; no clear D. CDR1 and CDR2 (germline): SGDLS, YYNGEE. The CDR3 contains 15 residues. The ends were cut back, 6 bases at V and 0 bases at J, with 15 bases in the middle.

The J gene is TRBJ1-1, the V gene TRBV5-5, with D maybe TRBD1 (5 bases). Germline values: CDR1 SGHKS, CDR2 YYEKEE (reference sequence). V was shortened by 5 bases and J by 11 bases, with 13 bases between the two germline ends. This CDR3 region has 11 residues. The CDR3 nucleotides read TGTGCCAGCAGTTCAGGGTTGCGCGCTTTCTTT. It translates to CASSSGLRAFF.

The J gene is TRBJ1-3, the V gene TRBV9; D is uncertain. CDR3 size: 13 residues. From germline, CDR1 is SGDLS and CDR2 YYNGEE. Trimming left V 0 bases short and J 4 bases short, with 5 bases between. The CDR3 is CASSVAIGNTIYF. In nucleotides, the CDR3 is TGTGCCAGCAGCGTAGCTATAGGAAACACCATATATTTT.

Written as DNA, the CDR3 is TGCGCCAGCAGTGATGTGGATGCGGGGATCTCTGGAAACACCATATATTTT. Translated: CASSDVDAGISGNTIYF. The chain joins TRBV10-2 to TRBJ1-3, with D hard to call. The V end lost 3 bases, the J end lost 0 bases, and 15 bases lay between the germline ends. The CDR3 contains 17 residues. Per germline, CDR1 WSHSY and CDR2 SAAADI.

The CDR3 here is CASSPIPSGSTDTQYF. The DNA for the CDR3 is TGTGCCAGCTCACCAATACCTAGCGGTAGCACAGATACGCAGTATTTT. The V call is TRBV18, the J call TRBJ2-3; 7 bases align to TRBD2. The J segment lost 0 bases and the V segment lost 2 bases, leaving 5 bases of the junction unmatched. CDR3 size: 16 residues. From germline, CDR1 is KGHSH and CDR2 LQKENI.

This clone was detected only once. The chain links TRBV5-4 to TRBJ2-3; 12 bases are a match to TRBD2. This CDR3 has 15 amino acids. The ends lost 4 bases at V and 4 bases at J; junction bases unmatched: 4. CDR1 and CDR2 (germline): SGHNT, YYREEE (reference sequence). DNA for the CDR3: TGTGCCAGCAGCCCTGGGACTAGCGGGCCAGATACGCAGTATTTT. Protein sequence: CASSPGTSGPDTQYF.

This rearrangement joins TRBV6-1 to TRBJ2-2; weak D call: TRBD1 (6 bases). The germline gives CDR1 MNHNS, CDR2 SASEGT. The CDR3 sequence is 15 residues long. The ends were cut back, 8 bases at V and 0 bases at J, with 13 bases in the middle. CDR3 residues: CASRPGDTNTGELFF. CDR3 DNA: TGTGCCAGCCGGCCAGGGGATACGAACACCGGGGAGCTGTTTTTT.

This chain links TRBV6-1 with TRBJ1-6; D is undetermined. This CDR3 comprises 13 residues. V was pared by 2 bases and J by 10 bases, with 9 bases between. Per germline, CDR1 MNHNS and CDR2 SASEGT. The CDR3: CASSEIGASPLHF. As DNA, the CDR3 is TGTGCCAGCAGTGAAATCGGAGCCTCACCCCTCCACTTT.

This sequence joins TRBV18 and TRBJ2-5; 7 bases are shared with TRBD1. This CDR3 region has 14 residues. The V gene's germline CDR1 is KGHSH and CDR2 LQKENI. The V segment lost 6 bases and the J segment 3 bases; nucleotides outside the gene matches: 7. Here the CDR3 DNA reads TGTGCCAGCTCCCCGGGACAGCCCAAAGAGACCCAGTACTTC. This codes for CASSPGQPKETQYF. The full variable domain, its missing parts supplied by reference TRBV18 and TRBJ2-5, is NAGVMQNPRHLVRRRGQEARLRCSPMKGHSHVYWYRQLPEEGLKFMVYLQKENIIDESGMPKERFSAEFPKEGPSILRIQQVVRGDSAAYFCASSPGQPKETQYFGPGTRLLVL.

The genes are TRBV7-7 and TRBJ2-3; TRBD2 aligns across 7 bases. From germline, CDR1 is SSHAT and CDR2 FNYEAQ (reference sequence). The CDR3 spans 15 residues. V lost 1 base, J lost 1 base, and 2 bases stayed unmatched. In DNA form, the CDR3 reads TGTGCCAGCAGCTTAGGTACTAGCGGCACAGATACGCAGTATTTT. It specifies CASSLGTSGTDTQYF.

This clone appeared a single time. The chain has TRBV7-9 and TRBJ1-1, with D unresolved. The ends were cut back, 1 base at V and 3 bases at J, with 6 bases in the middle. CDR1 is SEHNR, CDR2 FQNEAQ, per germline (reference sequence). This CDR3 comprises 13 residues. The CDR3 coding sequence is TGTGCCAGCAGCTTAGATCCAGACACTGAAGCTTTCTTT. This encodes CASSLDPDTEAFF. Drawing the rest from reference TRBV7-9 and TRBJ1-1, the complete variable domain is DTGVSQNPRHKITKRGQNVTFRCDPISEHNRLYWYRQTLGQGPEFLTYFQNEAQLEKSRLLSDRFSAERPKGSFSTLEIQRTEQGDSAMYLCASSLDPDTEAFFGQGTRLTVV.

The V call is TRBV5-1, the J call TRBJ2-3; D gene unclear. The CDR3 has 13 residues. Germline V gene sequence: CDR1 SGHRS, CDR2 YFSETQ. Trimming shortened V by 4 bases and J by 4 bases, and 10 bases separated the two germline ends. CDR3 amino acids: CASSPSVADTQYF. The CDR3 region has the DNA TGCGCCAGCAGCCCCAGCGTGGCAGATACGCAGTATTTT.

The gene calls are TRBV5-5 and TRBJ1-1; no clear D. This CDR3 is 15 amino acids long. With 4 bases removed from V and 0 bases from J, the gap between germline ends came to 13 bases. CDR1 and CDR2 from the germline V gene are SGHKS and YYEKEE (reference sequence). CDR3: CASSTSGLMNTEAFF. The CDR3 DNA reads as TGTGCCAGCAGCACCTCAGGACTGATGAACACTGAAGCTTTCTTT.

V and J are TRBV7-2 and TRBJ2-2; the D is unclear. V lost 5 bases and J 3 bases, leaving 10 bases between the germline ends. Germline CDR1 and CDR2: SGHTA and FQGNSA. CDR3 length equals 14 residues. The chain's CDR3 is CASSRGSYTGELFF. The DNA of the CDR3 is TGTGCCAGCAGCCGCGGCTCATACACCGGGGAGCTGTTTTTT.

The chain joins TRBV18 to TRBJ2-2; 8 nucleotides align to TRBD2. V lost 3 bases to trimming and J lost 0 bases; unmatched junction nucleotides: 3. The CDR3 extends over 16 amino acids. The V gene's germline CDR1 is KGHSH and CDR2 LQKENI. This chain's CDR3 is CASSPRTSPNTGELFF. CDR3 DNA sequence: TGTGCCAGCTCACCGCGGACTAGCCCGAACACCGGGGAGCTGTTTTTT.

This clone was recorded only once. V usage is TRBV30 and J usage is TRBJ2-7; TRBD2 matches 9 bases. Losses at the gene ends were 2 bases for V and 0 bases for J; bases not matched to a gene: 8. The CDR3 is 16 amino acids. Germline CDR1 is GTSNPN and CDR2 is SVGIG (reference sequence). The CDR3 loop reads CAWSPGSGGRSYEQYF. CDR3 nucleotide sequence: TGTGCCTGGAGTCCTGGTAGCGGGGGCCGCTCCTACGAGCAGTACTTC.

The gene calls are TRBV6-1 and TRBJ2-5; D is undetermined. The CDR3 totals 14 residues. Germline V gene lookup returns CDR1 MNHNS and CDR2 SASEGT. V lost 1 base and J lost 6, with 12 bases in between. The CDR3 protein is CASSEGAGRKTQYF. CDR3 DNA: TGTGCCAGCAGTGAAGGGGCAGGTCGGAAGACCCAGTACTTC.

This chain connects TRBV11-3 to TRBJ2-7; D is possibly TRBD2 (6 bases). CDR3 length equals 19 residues. The V gene's germline CDR1 is SGHNT and CDR2 YENEEA. V was clipped by 2 bases and J by 7 bases, with 30 bases between them. The CDR3 DNA sequence: TGTGCCAGCAGCTTAAGGAGGAGGAGAGGGACTCAAGCACTACCAGAGCAGTACTTC. Residues: CASSLRRRRGTQALPEQYF.

V and J are TRBV18 and TRBJ1-3; 7 bases agree with TRBD1. Trimming removed 3 bases from V and 6 bases from J; junction bases left unmatched: 14. Looked up from germline, CDR1 is KGHSH and CDR2 is LQKENI. CDR3 length equals 17 residues. Here the CDR3 reads CASSPTEATGNENTIYF. The CDR3 bases are TGTGCCAGCTCACCGACGGAAGCGACAGGGAACGAAAACACCATATATTTT.

The chain is built from TRBV6-5 and TRBJ1-1, with 7 nucleotides matching TRBD1. The CDR3 runs to 12 residues. The germline V gene has CDR1 MNHEY and CDR2 SVGAGI. Losses at the gene ends were 6 bases for V and 11 bases for J; bases not matched to a gene: 9. The CDR3 protein is CASSPTTGEAFF. The CDR3 DNA follows: TGTGCCAGCAGCCCTACCACAGGGGAGGCTTTCTTT.

For the CDR3, the DNA is TGCGCCAGCAAGACTAGCGGGACATCCTACAATGAGCAGTTCTTC. Translated: CASKTSGTSYNEQFF. This chain links TRBV5-1 with TRBJ2-1; 11 nucleotides match TRBD2. With 6 bases clipped from V and 1 base from J, the junction kept 3 bases outside the gene matches. The germline gives CDR1 SGHRS, CDR2 YFSETQ. This CDR3 spans 15 amino acids.